A single sample gave rise to the 17 T cell receptor beta chains below, sequenced in a study of blood T cell repertoires in COVID-19 (dated by TCRdb to about 2020). Receptors were amplified or captured by the immunoSEQ multiplex PCR assay. Held by TCRdb, this immuneACCESS table contains in-frame sequences only and omits some clones. Under half of the omission traces to an unresolved V gene where checked; the cause of the rest is unknown. This sample comprises some 77,000 clones, approximately 80% of them detected only once. The ten biggest clones cover approximately 22% of the sample. The sample consisted of peripheral blood. The receptor set was obtained from a woman in her 70s with acute or convalescent COVID-19.

The chain combines TRBV20-1 with TRBJ2-1, with 12 bases identical to TRBD2. V gave up 4 bases and J gave up 7 bases; unmatched junction bases: 8. Germline V gene lookup returns CDR1 DFQATT and CDR2 SNEGSKA (reference sequence). The CDR3 extends over 15 amino acids. CDR3 loop: CSATEGLAGRNEQFF. CDR3 sequence (DNA): TGCAGTGCTACTGAAGGACTAGCGGGACGAAATGAGCAGTTCTTC.

The chain uses TRBV5-6 and TRBJ1-3, with 10 bases matching TRBD1. V was pared by 3 bases and J by 0 bases, with 6 bases of the junction left unmatched. The CDR3 runs to 17 residues. Germline V CDR1 and CDR2: SGHDT, YYEEEE. CDR3 in amino acids: CASSSRWDRGSGNTIYF. Written as DNA, the CDR3 is TGTGCCAGCAGCTCTCGGTGGGACAGGGGCTCTGGAAACACCATATATTTT.

As regards this clone: At the DNA level, this CDR3 is encoded by other sequences in the same sample as well. The chain uses TRBV5-4 and TRBJ2-6; tentatively, D is TRBD2 (5 bases). CDR1 and CDR2 (germline): SGHNT, YYREEE (reference sequence). The CDR3 is made up of 15 amino acids. Trimming left V 1 base short and J 1 base short, with 6 bases between. CDR3 nucleotides: TGTGCCAGCAGCTTGAGAGGGTCTGGGGCCAACGTCCTGACTTTC. Amino acid sequence: CASSLRGSGANVLTF. Complete variable domain (other parts from reference TRBV5-4 and TRBJ2-6): ETGVTQSPTHLIKTRGQQVTLRCSSQSGHNTVSWYQQALGQGPQFIFQYYREEENGRGNFPPRFSGLQFPNYSSELNVNALELDDSALYLCASSLRGSGANVLTFGAGSRLTVL.

The chain couples TRBV27 to TRBJ2-1; 7 positions agree with TRBD2. Germline V gene data show CDR1 as MNHEY and CDR2 as SMNVEV (reference sequence). This CDR3 contains 15 residues. Losses at the gene ends were 2 bases for V and 2 bases for J; bases not matched to a gene: 3. The CDR3: CASSLAGLPYNEQFF. The CDR3 DNA is TGTGCCAGCAGTTTAGCGGGACTACCCTACAATGAGCAGTTCTTC.

The count of this clone is one. V is TRBV10-2 and J is TRBJ1-5; D possibly corresponds to TRBD1 (5 bases). Trimming removed 3 bases at V and 1 base at J, with 10 bases between. This CDR3 spans 15 amino acids. CDR1 and CDR2 (germline): WSHSY, SAAADI. CDR3 region: CASSDMTESNQPQHF. The CDR3, as DNA: TGCGCCAGCAGTGACATGACAGAGAGCAATCAGCCCCAGCATTTT.

The chain employs TRBV7-9 and TRBJ2-5, with 10 nucleotides matching TRBD2. CDR1 SEHNR and CDR2 FQNEAQ come from the germline V gene (reference sequence). CDR3 length: 16 residues. After removal of 5 bases from V and 7 bases from J, the junction contained 13 bases not matched to a gene. CDR3 bases: TGTGCCAGCAGCCCACGAGCGGGGGGGGATCGTTCGACCCAGTACTTC. Its translation: CASSPRAGGDRSTQYF. The full variable domain, completed using reference TRBV7-9 and TRBJ2-5, is DTGVSQNPRHKITKRGQNVTFRCDPISEHNRLYWYRQTLGQGPEFLTYFQNEAQLEKSRLLSDRFSAERPKGSFSTLEIQRTEQGDSAMYLCASSPRAGGDRSTQYFGPGTRLLVL.

The chain recombines TRBV6-6 with TRBJ2-7; 10 nucleotides align to TRBD2. In germline, CDR1 is MNHNY, CDR2 SVGAGI (reference sequence). The CDR3 consists of 15 residues. Losses at the gene ends were 5 bases for V and 7 bases for J; bases not matched to a gene: 11. CDR3 in amino acids: CASSPGLAQGGEQYF. Here the CDR3 DNA reads TGTGCCAGCAGTCCGGGACTAGCGCAGGGGGGGGAGCAGTACTTC.

V gene TRBV24-1 combines with J gene TRBJ2-1, with 12 positions matching TRBD2. V lost 5 bases and J lost 6; bases outside the gene matches: 7. Germline lookup yields CDR1 KGHDR and CDR2 SFDVKD. The CDR3 is made up of 16 amino acids. CDR3 sequence: CATSGPLAGGPNEQFF. CDR3 DNA: TGTGCCACCAGTGGTCCCCTAGCGGGAGGGCCCAATGAGCAGTTCTTC.

This chain links TRBV27 with TRBJ1-5, with D perhaps TRBD1 (6 bases). The germline gives CDR1 MNHEY, CDR2 SMNVEV (reference sequence). The CDR3 has 17 residues. V was clipped by 6 bases and J by 4 bases, with 22 bases between them. The DNA of the CDR3 is TGTGCCAGCAGCTTCAGCGGGGGGCCTCTGGCAAATCAGCCCCAGCATTTT. This codes for CASSFSGGPLANQPQHF.

The chain combines TRBV6-5 with TRBJ2-7; 8 positions match TRBD1. The germline V gene encodes CDR1 MNHEY and CDR2 SVGAGI. Trimming removed 2 bases from V and 6 bases from J; junction bases left unmatched: 9. The CDR3 length is 15 residues. CDR3 nucleotides: TGTGCCAGCAGTTACCGACAGGGGTTTTCGTCCGAGCAGTACTTC. It encodes CASSYRQGFSSEQYF.

This chain joins TRBV6-5 and TRBJ1-1; 10 bases fit TRBD1. The CDR3 totals 16 residues. V shed 2 bases, J shed 1 base, and the junction held 4 bases outside the gene matches. Germline CDR1 MNHEY, CDR2 SVGAGI. The CDR3 spells CASSYRTGGRNTEAFF. The CDR3 bases are TGTGCCAGCAGTTACAGGACAGGGGGACGGAACACTGAAGCTTTCTTT.

J is TRBJ2-1 and V is TRBV7-3, with 8 bases fitting TRBD2. This CDR3 has 15 residues. The germline V gene encodes CDR1 SGHTA and CDR2 FQGTGA. V shed 3 bases and J 10 bases; nucleotides not matched to a gene: 11. DNA of the CDR3: TGTGCCAGCAGCTTCCAACCGGGACTAGTAAGCGAGCAGTTCTTC. It specifies CASSFQPGLVSEQFF.

This clone was seen only once. The V call is TRBV18, the J call TRBJ2-1; D may be TRBD2 (5 bases). CDR1 and CDR2 from the germline V gene are KGHSH and LQKENI. The V and J ends lost 1 base and 9 bases respectively, with 19 bases between them. This CDR3 has 16 amino acids. The CDR3 here is CASSPRGVAQGGEQFF. The CDR3 region has the DNA TGTGCCAGCTCACCACGGGGAGTAGCCCAAGGTGGTGAGCAGTTCTTC.

This clone has only one observation. The gene calls are TRBV6-6 and TRBJ2-7; a weak D match, TRBD1 (6 bases). Trimming cost V 2 bases and J 1 base, with 9 bases left between them. The CDR3 is 14 residues long. Germline assignment: CDR1 MNHNY and CDR2 SVGAGI (reference sequence). In DNA, the CDR3 is TGTGCCAGCAGTTACGGGCAGGGGTCCTACGAGCAGTACTTC. The encoded protein is CASSYGQGSYEQYF.

This clone has just a few counts. V gene TRBV28 combines with J gene TRBJ2-7; possible D gene TRBD2, 6 bases. Germline CDR1 MDHEN, CDR2 SYDVKM. Trimming stripped 6 bases from V and 2 bases from J, with 17 bases between. This CDR3 is built from 15 residues. The CDR3 nucleotides are TGTGCCAGCAGAACCTATAGCGGAACAGCCTACGAGCAGTACTTC. The encoded protein is CASRTYSGTAYEQYF.

The rearrangement links TRBV2 to TRBJ2-1; perhaps TRBD2 as D (6 bases). The germline V gene has CDR1 SNHLY and CDR2 FYNNEI. V gave up 8 bases and J gave up 1 base, with 12 bases separating them. The CDR3 is made up of 14 amino acids. CDR3 in amino acids: CASSGTRSYNEQFF. The CDR3 nucleotides read TGTGCCAGCTCTGGGACTCGTTCCTACAATGAGCAGTTCTTC.

This rearrangement joins TRBV30 to TRBJ1-6; weak D call: TRBD1 (5 bases). V was shortened by 3 bases and J by 7 bases, with 19 bases between the two germline ends. Looked up from germline, CDR1 is GTSNPN and CDR2 is SVGIG (reference sequence). This CDR3 is 16 amino acids long. CDR3 nucleotide sequence: TGTGCCTGGAGGTCGAGCGGGGCAGTCAGGAATTCACCCCTCCACTTT. Its protein product is CAWRSSGAVRNSPLHF.